This T cell receptor beta chain was found in a study of Tregs in tolerant kidney transplant recipients. Whole-study findings and limits: No direct test of biological reproducibility was done here. The most relevant donor-specific Treg TCRbeta repertoire apparently came from expansion with activated donor B cells. Few patients were studied, so findings need validation in larger groups.

This clone was counted only a few times. Its target is not known. Produced via immunoSEQ multiplex PCR; TCRdb's table is partial and in-frame only. Among 200,000 to 300,000 clones listed, roughly 80% were seen once. The CDR3 runs 14 residues. Germline V CDR1 and CDR2: SGHAT, FQNNGV. V dropped 3 bases and J dropped 7; count of bases not matched to a gene: 5. Thawed PBMCs were FACS-sorted into unstimulated CD4+CD25+CD127- regulatory T cells, CD4+CD25- non-regulatory cells, CD4 and CD8 cells. The chain links TRBV11-2 to TRBJ2-1; 8 bases map to TRBD2. The TCR sequence derives from a human donor in good health. Sequencing was performed on CD4+ T cells from blood. CDR3 loop: CASSFGGRSNEQFF. In DNA, the CDR3 is TGTGCCAGCAGCTTTGGCGGGAGGAGTAATGAGCAGTTCTTC.